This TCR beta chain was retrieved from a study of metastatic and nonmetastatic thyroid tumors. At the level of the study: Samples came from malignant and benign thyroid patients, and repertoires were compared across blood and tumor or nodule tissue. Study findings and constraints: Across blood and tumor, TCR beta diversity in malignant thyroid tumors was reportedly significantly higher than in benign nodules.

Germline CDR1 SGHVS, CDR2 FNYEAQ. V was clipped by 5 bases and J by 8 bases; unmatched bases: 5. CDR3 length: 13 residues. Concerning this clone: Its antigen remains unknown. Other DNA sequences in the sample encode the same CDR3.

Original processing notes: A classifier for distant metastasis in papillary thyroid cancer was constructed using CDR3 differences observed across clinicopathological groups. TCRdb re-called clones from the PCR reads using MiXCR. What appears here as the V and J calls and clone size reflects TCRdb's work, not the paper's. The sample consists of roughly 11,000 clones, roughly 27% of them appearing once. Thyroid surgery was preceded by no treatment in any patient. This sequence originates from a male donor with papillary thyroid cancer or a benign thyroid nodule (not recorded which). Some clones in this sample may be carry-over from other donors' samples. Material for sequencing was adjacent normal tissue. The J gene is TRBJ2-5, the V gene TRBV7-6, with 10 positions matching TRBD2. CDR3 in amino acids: CASSLSGGETQYF. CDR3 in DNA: TGTGCCAGCAGCCTAAGCGGGGGGGAAACCCAGTACTTC.